These 22 T cell receptor beta chains were sequenced from one sample in a study of response to subunit inactivated influenza vaccine. TCRdb recomputed calls from the RT-PCR reads with MiXCR, one row per CDR3 protein. The profile shows about 190,000 distinct CDR3 sequences, 13% to 15% of them singletons. Specimen: CD8+ T cells sorted from PBMCs, collected approximately 5 days after vaccination. The source is a man over 45 who received an inactivated influenza vaccine.

This clonotype was picked up many times. This sequence joins TRBV12-3 or TRBV12-4 and TRBJ2-1; possibly TRBD2 for D (5 bases). Trimming cost V 5 bases and J 9 bases, with 11 bases left between them. The CDR3 sequence is 12 residues long. The CDR3 DNA is TGTGCCAGCAGTCCCCGGGGAAGTGAGCAGTTCTTC. Its translation is CASSPRGSEQFF.

The chain recombines TRBV27 with TRBJ2-7; perhaps TRBD1 as D (5 bases). Looked up from germline, CDR1 is MNHEY and CDR2 is SMNVEV (reference sequence). This CDR3 has 12 residues. The ends were cut back, 6 bases at V and 5 bases at J, with 11 bases in the middle. The CDR3 nucleotides are TGTGCCAGCAGCCCAGGGTCACACGAGCAGTACTTC. It yields the protein CASSPGSHEQYF.

This clonotype has a handful of counts. This chain uses TRBV6-2 or TRBV6-3 with TRBJ1-1, with TRBD1 as a possible D gene (6 bases). Germline lookup yields CDR1 MNHEY and CDR2 SVGEGT. The CDR3 runs to 12 residues. Trimming stripped 6 bases from V and 6 bases from J, with 11 bases between. The CDR3 DNA sequence: TGTGCCAGCAGCTACGGGACATCTGAAGCTTTCTTT. It is translated as CASSYGTSEAFF.

This clonotype was recorded a few times. J is TRBJ1-1 and V is TRBV5-1, with 7 bases identical to TRBD1. Germline V CDR1 and CDR2: SGHRS, YFSETQ. The CDR3 covers 15 residues. The junction had 4 bases not matched to a gene; V was cut back by 1 base and J by 1 base. The CDR3 DNA follows: TGCGCCAGCAGCTTGAGGCAGGGGGGGAACACTGAAGCTTTCTTT. Translation: CASSLRQGGNTEAFF.

The chain uses TRBV5-1 and TRBJ1-4; D might be TRBD1 (5 bases). V lost 0 bases to trimming and J lost 6 bases, with 12 bases between them. The CDR3 loop spans 15 amino acids. Germline CDR1 and CDR2: SGHRS and YFSETQ. The CDR3 sequence is CASSLEGLAYEKLFF. The CDR3 region has the DNA TGCGCCAGCAGCTTGGAGGGGTTGGCTTATGAAAAACTGTTTTTT.

The chain couples TRBV29-1 to TRBJ2-2, with D perhaps TRBD1 (5 bases). The germline V gene has CDR1 SQVTM and CDR2 ANQGSEA. V shed 6 bases and J shed 4 bases, with 9 bases lying between them. The CDR3 spans 12 residues. The CDR3 DNA sequence: TGCAGCGTACCAGACAGCACCGGGGAGCTGTTTTTT. It encodes CSVPDSTGELFF.

This sequence joins TRBV18 and TRBJ1-1, with no clear D. The CDR3 sequence is 16 residues long. Germline CDR1 is KGHSH and CDR2 is LQKENI. V shed 4 bases and J shed 3 bases, with 18 bases lying between them. CDR3 DNA sequence: TGTGCCAGCTCACACCGGGAGATCGATGCGGACACTGAAGCTTTCTTT. Its translation is CASSHREIDADTEAFF.

The chain carries TRBV20-1 and TRBJ2-7; 8 bases match TRBD2. In germline, CDR1 is DFQATT, CDR2 SNEGSKA (reference sequence). J was trimmed by 2 bases and V by 4 bases; bases with no gene match: 10. This CDR3 has 15 residues. This chain's CDR3 is CSATSPGLGAYEQYF. As DNA, the CDR3 is TGCAGTGCTACCTCTCCGGGACTAGGAGCCTACGAGCAGTACTTC.

The chain carries TRBV5-4 and TRBJ2-1; 7 positions agree with TRBD2. Looked up from germline, CDR1 is SGHNT and CDR2 is YYREEE (reference sequence). This CDR3 spans 13 amino acids. V lost 7 bases, J lost 14 bases, and 15 bases stayed unmatched. Here the CDR3 reads CASRNRGTTEEFF. CDR3 nucleotides: TGTGCCAGCCGAAACAGAGGGACTACCGAAGAGTTCTTC.

This clonotype appeared a few times. This rearrangement joins TRBV30 to TRBJ2-5; the D is unclear. V lost 2 bases, J lost 2 bases, and 6 bases lay in between. This CDR3 region has 12 residues. Looked up from germline, CDR1 is GTSNPN and CDR2 is SVGIG (reference sequence). The DNA of the CDR3 is TGTGCCTGGAGTCCAGAACAAGAGACCCAGTACTTC. Protein sequence: CAWSPEQETQYF.

This chain joins TRBV20-1 and TRBJ2-7; D is uncertain. Germline CDR1 DFQATT, CDR2 SNEGSKA (reference sequence). With 2 bases removed from V and 5 bases from J, the gap between germline ends came to 7 bases. The CDR3 runs to 11 residues. The CDR3 protein is CSARTGHEQYF. As DNA, the CDR3 is TGCAGTGCTAGAACTGGGCACGAGCAGTACTTC.

This clonotype showed up just a few times. The V and J genes are TRBV6-5 and TRBJ2-7, with D maybe TRBD2 (6 bases). CDR3 length: 17 amino acids. In germline, CDR1 is MNHEY, CDR2 SVGAGI. Trimming shortened V by 2 bases and J by 2 bases, and 19 bases separated the two germline ends. The CDR3 protein is CASSYRGSSDFTYEQYF. CDR3 sequence (DNA): TGTGCCAGCAGTTACCGGGGGTCTAGCGACTTCACCTACGAGCAGTACTTC.

J is TRBJ2-2 and V is TRBV28, with a possible D match to TRBD2 (6 bases). V dropped 4 bases and J dropped 2 bases, with 17 bases sitting between them. This CDR3 spans 17 amino acids. Germline CDR1 MDHEN, CDR2 SYDVKM. The CDR3, as DNA: TGTGCCAGCAGTTCTGCCCTTGGGGGGAAAAACACCGGGGAGCTGTTTTTT. Translation: CASSSALGGKNTGELFF.

The DNA of the CDR3 is TGTGCCACCAGTGAGTCAGGGGGGTCTTCCTACGAGCAGTACTTC. Encoded protein: CATSESGGSSYEQYF. The V gene is TRBV24-1, the J gene TRBJ2-7; a possible D gene is TRBD1 (7 bases). V lost 4 bases and J lost 1, with 13 bases in between. Germline V CDR1 and CDR2: KGHDR, SFDVKD. The CDR3 covers 15 residues.

This clonotype turned up a few times. V is TRBV5-6 and J is TRBJ1-6; D ambiguous. In germline, CDR1 is SGHDT, CDR2 YYEEEE. The CDR3 is 15 amino acids. The ends were cut back, 1 base at V and 5 bases at J, with 10 bases in the middle. The CDR3 spells CASSLSRRNNSPLHF. The CDR3 region has the DNA TGTGCCAGCAGCTTGTCTCGCAGGAATAATTCACCCCTCCACTTT.

The chain combines TRBV27 with TRBJ2-1; 10 positions agree with TRBD2. The CDR3 runs to 15 residues. CDR1 and CDR2 (germline): MNHEY, SMNVEV (reference sequence). J gave up 2 bases and V 5 bases, and 3 bases lay outside the gene matches. DNA for the CDR3: TGTGCCAGCAGTGCTACTAGCGGGACCTACAATGAGCAGTTCTTC. Residues: CASSATSGTYNEQFF.

V and J are TRBV9 and TRBJ2-3; TRBD2 matches at 9 bases. Per germline, CDR1 SGDLS and CDR2 YYNGEE. The CDR3 loop spans 16 amino acids. Germline trimming cut 0 bases from V and 6 bases from J; bases unmatched to any gene: 8. CDR3 nucleotide sequence: TGTGCCAGCAGCGTAGGGTTAGCGGGGGCGCTTGATACGCAGTATTTT. Translation gives CASSVGLAGALDTQYF.

V is TRBV29-1 and J is TRBJ1-2, with D tentatively TRBD1 (6 bases). V lost 3 bases, J lost 5 bases, and 19 bases lay in between. The CDR3 is made up of 15 amino acids. Germline CDR1 is SQVTM and CDR2 is ANQGSEA. The CDR3 nucleotides are TGCAGCGTTGAGGACGATGGACAGTCTGGATATGGCTACACCTTC. Its translation: CSVEDDGQSGYGYTF. The full variable domain, in which reference TRBV29-1 and TRBJ1-2 provide the parts outside the CDR3, is SAVISQKPSRDICQRGTSLTIQCQVDSQVTMMFWYRQQPGQSLTLIATANQGSEATYESGFVIDKFPISRPNLTFSTLTVSNMSPEDSSIYLCSVEDDGQSGYGYTFGSGTRLTVV.

This clonotype showed up just a few times. This chain joins TRBV3-1 and TRBJ1-1, with D tentatively TRBD1 (5 bases). Germline-derived CDR1 and CDR2 are LGHDT and YNNKEL (reference sequence). The CDR3 contains 14 residues. Deletions cut 1 base from V and 2 bases from J, with 8 bases between. In DNA form, the CDR3 reads TGTGCCAGCAGCCAAGCAGGGCACAACACTGAAGCTTTCTTT. It is translated as CASSQAGHNTEAFF.

V and J are TRBV7-9 and TRBJ2-5; maybe TRBD2 (6 bases). The CDR3 length is 16 residues. Per the germline V gene, CDR1 is SEHNR and CDR2 is FQNEAQ (reference sequence). Deletions cut 0 bases from V and 1 base from J, with 12 bases between. CDR3 amino acids: CASSLAMSGSQETQYF. The CDR3 nucleotides read TGTGCCAGCAGCTTAGCGATGAGCGGGTCCCAAGAGACCCAGTACTTC.

This clonotype was counted between two and nine times. V is TRBV7-9 and J is TRBJ2-1; no clear D gene. V dropped 0 bases and J dropped 3 bases, with 12 bases sitting between them. Germline values: CDR1 SEHNR, CDR2 FQNEAQ (reference sequence). CDR3 length equals 16 residues. The CDR3: CASSLALITLYNEQFF. CDR3 coding DNA: TGTGCCAGCAGCTTAGCGTTGATAACTCTCTACAATGAGCAGTTCTTC.

CDR3 amino acids: CASSLAGEQPQHF. The CDR3 nucleotides read TGTGCCAGCAGTTTAGCAGGGGAACAGCCCCAGCATTTT. The chain joins TRBV12-3 or TRBV12-4 to TRBJ1-5, with D perhaps TRBD1 (5 bases). V shed 0 bases and J shed 7 bases, with 7 bases lying between them. This CDR3 region has 13 residues.